The clone carrying this TCR beta chain has just a few counts. Original analysis: Reference gene primers were amplified, and this amplification served to estimate nucleated cell counts. TCRdb's copy holds only in-frame clones and misses some; the assay was immunoSEQ multiplex PCR. From that table come the V and J calls and clone size; the DNA was used to work out D and trimming. Seen here are 60,000 to 75,000 clones, over 75% observed once, and the top ten hold under 7%. These data originate in a study of blood T cell repertoires in COVID-19. Turning to the study itself: COVID-19 samples from acute and convalescent phases originated in the United States, Italy and Spain.

From germline, CDR1 is SQVTM and CDR2 ANQGSEA. The CDR3 has 10 amino acids. Trimming took 7 bases from V and 5 from J, leaving 6 bases between them. The J gene is TRBJ2-1, the V gene TRBV29-1; unclear D gene. Sequencing was carried out using peripheral blood. The receptor was isolated from a man aged 45-60 years with active COVID-19. The DNA of the CDR3 is TGCAGCGGTCAAAACAATGAGCAGTTCTTC. Protein product: CSGQNNEQFF.